These 5 T cell receptor beta chains were all obtained from the same sample, sequenced in a study of OX40 agonist ivuxolimab in advanced cancers. Sequenced by immunoSEQ multiplex PCR; TCRdb stores in-frame clones only, minus some. In the table there are 78,000 or so clones, approximately 86% of which are singletons. The sequenced sample was CD4+ or CD8+ T cells sorted from blood, obtained in a trial of the OX40 agonist ivuxolimab. All receptors derive from an adult with an advanced solid tumor such as melanoma, head and neck, liver or kidney cancer.

The rearrangement joins TRBV28 to TRBJ2-5; 9 bases map to TRBD1. Germline V CDR1 and CDR2: MDHEN, SYDVKM. The CDR3 contains 14 residues. Trimming cost V 4 bases and J 5 bases; bases outside gene matches: 5. The CDR3 spells CASSSGQGSETQYF. The CDR3 nucleotides read TGTGCCAGCAGTTCGGGACAGGGATCGGAGACCCAGTACTTC.

This clone was picked up a small number of times. The chain uses TRBV18 and TRBJ1-3; tentatively, D is TRBD1 (5 bases). Germline V gives CDR1 KGHSH, CDR2 LQKENI. V lost 0 bases to trimming and J lost 2 bases, with 11 bases between them. This CDR3 has 16 residues. For the CDR3, the DNA is TGTGCCAGCTCACCACCTCGAGGGGCCACTGGAAACACCATATATTTT. It encodes CASSPPRGATGNTIYF.

This chain links TRBV10-3 with TRBJ2-7, with a possible D match to TRBD1 (6 bases). The germline V gene encodes CDR1 ENHRY and CDR2 SYGVKD. There are 11 residues in the CDR3. Deletions cut 3 bases from V and 7 bases from J, with 7 bases between. The CDR3 reads CAISERGEQYF. CDR3 DNA sequence: TGTGCCATCAGTGAAAGGGGGGAGCAGTACTTC.

The J gene is TRBJ2-7, the V gene TRBV6-6, with TRBD1 matching 7 bases. Germline trimming cut 0 bases from V and 2 bases from J; bases unmatched to any gene: 4. Germline loops: CDR1 MNHNY, CDR2 SVGAGI (reference sequence). The CDR3 runs 15 residues. CDR3 amino acids: CASSYSGQGAYEQYF. DNA of the CDR3: TGTGCCAGCAGTTACTCAGGGCAGGGGGCCTACGAGCAGTACTTC.

The V gene is TRBV30, the J gene TRBJ1-1; weak D call: TRBD1 (5 bases). The ends were cut back, 4 bases at V and 5 bases at J, with 20 bases in the middle. This CDR3 contains 15 residues. In germline, CDR1 is GTSNPN, CDR2 SVGIG (reference sequence). The CDR3 sequence: CAWIRPGPGTTEAFF. CDR3 bases: TGTGCCTGGATTCGACCGGGCCCAGGGACTACTGAAGCTTTCTTT.